This T cell receptor (beta chain) came from a study of blood T cell repertoires in COVID-19. Study processing details: Reference gene primer amplification gave nucleated cell count estimates. The method was immunoSEQ multiplex PCR; TCRdb's version includes in-frame clones alone and lacks a portion of them. The DNA gave D and trimming, while V, J and clone size come from that table. Of about 93,000 clones listed, about 92% are singletons. CDR1 is SGHKS, CDR2 YYEKEE, per germline (reference sequence). After removal of 0 bases from V and 0 bases from J, the junction contained 7 bases not matched to a gene. The CDR3 contains 18 residues.

The receptor was isolated from a middle-aged man with acute or convalescent COVID-19. The sample comprised peripheral blood. The chain carries TRBV5-5 and TRBJ1-1, with 11 nucleotides matching TRBD1. The CDR3 reads CASSLGPDRGLLNTEAFF. CDR3 bases: TGTGCCAGCAGCTTGGGACCGGACAGGGGGCTATTGAACACTGAAGCTTTCTTT.